This paragraph covers one T cell receptor (beta chain) sequence. Its antigen is unknown. V was clipped by 7 bases and J by 5 bases, with 8 bases between them. CDR1 MNHEY and CDR2 SVGAGI come from the germline V gene. The CDR3 totals 11 residues. This specimen comes from a study of beta chain features in type 1 diabetes. Study-wide findings and caveats: Naive, central memory and Treg TCRB repertoires appeared more alike in patients than in healthy donors.

Every isolated RNA sample was fully reverse transcribed, so sequencing captured expressed TCRB transcripts. Assay: immunoSEQ multiplex PCR; the TCRdb copy retains only in-frame clones and omits some. This sample has more than 50,000 clones; about 61% occur once, and the top ten carry 2% to 2.5%. Sequenced material: Tregs from blood. The origin of this receptor is a woman under 30 in good health. This chain links TRBV6-5 with TRBJ1-2; no firm D call. The CDR3 DNA is TGTGCCAGCACACGGGGATATGGCTACACCTTC. Protein: CASTRGYGYTF.